This T cell receptor (beta chain) was obtained from a study of technical replicates of blood from a few donors. Assay: immunoSEQ multiplex PCR; the TCRdb copy retains only in-frame clones and omits some. This table holds about 79,000 clones, 85% to 95% found once. Germline loops: CDR1 SEHNR, CDR2 FQNEAQ (reference sequence). The V segment lost 6 bases and the J segment 5 bases; nucleotides outside the gene matches: 12. The CDR3 consists of 15 residues. The chain links TRBV7-9 to TRBJ1-1; 7 nucleotides line up with TRBD1. The sample taken for sequencing was T cells isolated from PBMCs. The clonotype comes from a human donor in good health. The CDR3 DNA reads as TGTGCCAGCAGACTTGATGACAGGGCTTGGACTGAAGCTTTCTTT. Translation: CASRLDDRAWTEAFF.